This T cell receptor beta chain emerged from a study of T-cell memory formation after mild COVID-19. Study-wide background: Clustering of TCRs was largely donor specific.

About this clonotype: Its antigen is as yet unknown.

Germline V lookup: CDR1 SGHAT, CDR2 FQDESV (reference sequence). V shed 2 bases and J shed 16 bases, with 15 bases lying between them. CDR3 length: 12 residues. TCRdb reanalysed the 5' RACE reads using MiXCR and keeps one entry per CDR3 protein. Found here are some 120,000 distinct CDR3 sequences, about 18% of them singletons; the top ten hold over 4%. Study-level results: Day 37-peaking second-wave clones had unconfirmed SARS-CoV-2 specificity. Some SARS-CoV-2-responding clones were already detected in memory before infection. Among CD4+ contracting clones, most were CM and EM, and CD8+ ones EMRA.

Sequenced material: PBMCs or a T cell subset sorted from them (not recorded which). This receptor was obtained from a man aged 18 to 35 who had mild COVID-19 (a few samples of this study predate the infection). Cell type and time point are not known. The chain combines TRBV11-1 with TRBJ1-3, with D possibly TRBD1 on 5 matching bases. The CDR3 sequence: CASSLPDGTWYF. The CDR3 nucleotides read TGTGCCAGCAGCTTACCCGACGGGACGTGGTATTTT.